One sample yielded the 20 T cell receptor beta chains listed below, sequenced in a study of cytomegalovirus exposure and HLA in healthy donors. The PCR had 60 Vbeta and 13 Jbeta primers. TCRdb's copy holds only in-frame clones and misses some; the assay was immunoSEQ multiplex PCR. Of about 130,000 clones in the sample, around 70% were seen once. The sample taken for sequencing was PBMCs. Source of these receptors: a male donor in good health and CMV-seronegative.

The rearrangement links TRBV2 to TRBJ2-1; TRBD2 agrees at 8 bases. The J segment lost 4 bases and the V segment lost 8 bases, leaving 4 bases of the junction unmatched. The CDR3 covers 13 residues. Germline V gives CDR1 SNHLY, CDR2 FYNNEI. CDR3 loop: CASSTGGYNEQFF. Here the CDR3 DNA reads TGTGCCAGCTCGACGGGAGGGTACAATGAGCAGTTCTTC.

CDR3 protein: CASSSLAGGGFEAQYF. CDR3 in DNA: TGTGCCAGCAGTTCATTAGCGGGAGGCGGCTTCGAAGCGCAGTATTTT. V is TRBV6-5 and J is TRBJ2-3, with TRBD2 identical over 10 bases. The CDR3 extends over 16 amino acids. V was clipped by 4 bases and J by 10 bases; unmatched bases: 14. In germline, CDR1 is MNHEY, CDR2 SVGAGI.

This rearrangement joins TRBV28 to TRBJ1-1; D is unclear. V dropped 3 bases and J dropped 5 bases, with 13 bases sitting between them. The germline gives CDR1 MDHEN, CDR2 SYDVKM. There are 14 residues in the CDR3. DNA for the CDR3: TGTGCCAGCAGTTTTTCCGCGATATCGACTGAAGCTTTCTTT. Amino acids: CASSFSAISTEAFF.

This clone was found once. The chain carries TRBV28 and TRBJ2-7; D unresolved. Germline V gene data show CDR1 as MDHEN and CDR2 as SYDVKM. This CDR3 comprises 13 residues. V was clipped by 5 bases and J by 1 base, with 9 bases between them. The CDR3 DNA reads as TGTGCCAGCAGTCTACTCCCTTCCTACGAGCAGTACTTC. It specifies CASSLLPSYEQYF.

This chain joins TRBV6-4 and TRBJ2-7, with 8 positions matching TRBD1. The CDR3 contains 13 residues. Germline V gene lookup returns CDR1 MRHNA and CDR2 SNTAGT. J lost 4 bases, V lost 3 bases, and 2 bases had no gene match. The CDR3 sequence: CASSENRGYEQYF. CDR3 sequence (DNA): TGTGCCAGCAGTGAAAACAGGGGGTACGAGCAGTACTTC.

CDR3 DNA sequence: TGCGCCAGCAGCCAAGGACAGGGCTATGGCTACACCTTC. It is translated as CASSQGQGYGYTF. The genes are TRBV4-1 and TRBJ1-2; 7 positions agree with TRBD1. After removal of 1 base from V and 4 bases from J, the junction contained 0 bases not matched to a gene. This CDR3 has 13 amino acids. Germline loops: CDR1 MGHRA, CDR2 YSYEKL.

CDR3 nucleotide sequence: TGTGCCAGCAGCCCCCGGGGTGGGGGCACCTACGAGCAGTACTTC. Translating it yields CASSPRGGGTYEQYF. The chain joins TRBV27 to TRBJ2-7, with D possibly matching TRBD1 (6 bases). CDR3 length equals 15 residues. V gave up 6 bases and J gave up 2 bases, with 17 bases separating them. CDR1 and CDR2 from the germline V gene are MNHEY and SMNVEV (reference sequence).

With respect to this clone: This sample also contains other DNA sequences that code for the same CDR3. CDR3 DNA sequence: TGTGCCAGCAGCTTACTAGCGGGAGTTGGAAATGAGCAGTTCTTC. Protein sequence: CASSLLAGVGNEQFF. The chain combines TRBV7-9 with TRBJ2-1; 10 nucleotides align to TRBD2. In germline, CDR1 is SEHNR, CDR2 FQNEAQ (reference sequence). V was clipped by 2 bases and J by 7 bases; unmatched bases: 5. CDR3 length: 15 residues.

About this clone itself: Other DNA sequences in the same sample also yield this CDR3. This chain links TRBV29-1 with TRBJ1-2; no clear D. CDR3 length: 12 amino acids. The germline V and J ends were trimmed by 0 bases and 2 bases, with 4 bases remaining between them. The V gene's germline CDR1 is SQVTM and CDR2 ANQGSEA. CDR3 residues: CSVEDRNYGYTF. The CDR3 DNA follows: TGCAGCGTTGAAGACAGAAACTATGGCTACACCTTC.

The chain links TRBV19 to TRBJ1-2; D ambiguous. Germline V gene data show CDR1 as LNHDA and CDR2 as SQIVND (reference sequence). CDR3 size: 14 residues. Trimming stripped 3 bases from V and 2 bases from J, with 10 bases between. CDR3 DNA: TGTGCCAGTAGTATCAACCGGGTCAACTATGGCTACACCTTC. It specifies CASSINRVNYGYTF.

The chain couples TRBV30 to TRBJ1-2, with D perhaps TRBD1 (5 bases). The germline V and J ends were trimmed by 3 bases and 7 bases, with 12 bases remaining between them. The CDR3 is 12 amino acids. Germline values: CDR1 GTSNPN, CDR2 SVGIG (reference sequence). CDR3 loop: CAWSPGDSGYTF. CDR3 coding DNA: TGTGCCTGGAGCCCGGGGGATAGTGGCTACACCTTC.

V usage is TRBV5-1 and J usage is TRBJ2-7; 7 bases fit TRBD1. The V gene's germline CDR1 is SGHRS and CDR2 YFSETQ. This CDR3 is 13 amino acids long. V shed 2 bases and J 4 bases; nucleotides not matched to a gene: 3. The chain's CDR3 is CASSFKQGYEQYF. CDR3 DNA: TGCGCCAGCAGCTTTAAACAGGGGTACGAGCAGTACTTC.

This clone was counted once. The gene calls are TRBV30 and TRBJ1-6; the D is unclear. CDR3 length: 12 residues. Germline V gene data show CDR1 as GTSNPN and CDR2 as SVGIG (reference sequence). Trimming took 3 bases from V and 5 from J, leaving 5 bases between them. The CDR3 DNA sequence: TGTGCCTGGAGACAGAATAATTCACCCCTCCACTTT. Residues: CAWRQNNSPLHF.

This chain connects TRBV28 to TRBJ2-1; 8 nucleotides line up with TRBD2. The CDR3 contains 16 residues. Per the germline V gene, CDR1 is MDHEN and CDR2 is SYDVKM. V lost 5 bases and J lost 2; bases outside the gene matches: 8. The CDR3 region is CASSVLAGPTYNEQFF. The CDR3 region has the DNA TGTGCCAGCAGTGTTTTAGCGGGACCCACCTACAATGAGCAGTTCTTC.

This chain joins TRBV18 and TRBJ2-5; 8 bases fit TRBD1. The J call is in doubt because the DNA end fits TRBJ2-7 better. CDR1 and CDR2 (germline): KGHSH, LQKENI. This CDR3 contains 19 residues. CDR3 amino acids: CASSPPLGQGDSNLYEQYF. As DNA, the CDR3 is TGTGCCAGCTCACCCCCTTTAGGACAGGGCGACTCCAACCTCTACGAGCAGTACTTC.

This chain connects TRBV5-5 to TRBJ1-6; D is unresolved. This CDR3 is built from 15 residues. Between the trimmed V and J ends, which lost 0 bases and 10 bases, there was a span of 14 bases. Germline lookup yields CDR1 SGHKS and CDR2 YYEKEE (reference sequence). CDR3 nucleotide sequence: TGTGCCAGCAGCTTGGTTCCCGGGGTGGACTCACCCCTCCACTTT. Protein: CASSLVPGVDSPLHF.

V and J are TRBV2 and TRBJ2-3; D might be TRBD1 (7 bases). In germline, CDR1 is SNHLY, CDR2 FYNNEI. There are 15 residues in the CDR3. V was trimmed by 6 bases and J by 0 bases, leaving 13 bases between them. CDR3: CASREGTVSTDTQYF. The CDR3 DNA reads as TGTGCCAGCAGGGAGGGGACAGTGAGCACAGATACGCAGTATTTT.

V usage is TRBV28 and J usage is TRBJ1-2; tentative D call: TRBD1 (5 bases). V gave up 4 bases and J gave up 3 bases, with 24 bases separating them. The germline CDR1 and CDR2 sequences are MDHEN and SYDVKM. The length of the CDR3 is 18 residues. CDR3 bases: TGTGCCAGCAGTTCCTACCTCAAAAGACAGCAGGGTTACTATGGCTACACCTTC. This gives the protein CASSSYLKRQQGYYGYTF.

The chain has TRBV10-3 and TRBJ2-1, with D perhaps TRBD2 (5 bases). CDR1 ENHRY and CDR2 SYGVKD come from the germline V gene. This CDR3 contains 15 residues. Trimming took off 2 bases at V and 0 bases at J, with 8 bases between the two ends. CDR3 sequence: CAISEAGFSYNEQFF. The CDR3 coding sequence is TGTGCCATCAGTGAGGCGGGCTTCTCCTACAATGAGCAGTTCTTC.

The count of this clone is one. The V and J genes are TRBV7-6 and TRBJ2-7, with a tentative D call TRBD1 (6 bases). Germline V CDR1 and CDR2: SGHVS, FNYEAQ. CDR3 size: 14 residues. V gave up 7 bases and J gave up 0 bases, with 13 bases separating them. The CDR3 is CASTAGTLSYEQYF. In DNA, the CDR3 is TGTGCCAGCACCGCCGGGACACTCTCCTACGAGCAGTACTTC.